The present T cell receptor beta chain was sequenced within a study of identical twins (dated by TCRdb to between 2015 and 2016). Background on the whole study: TCR alpha and beta repertoires from monozygotic twins, unrelated adults of various ages and cord blood were deep-sequenced to test whether fetal clonotypes persist. Replicate twin experiments were performed at different times using different library preparation protocols to rule out contamination. Results the study describes overall, beyond this receptor: Compared with coincidental sharing between unrelated individuals, out-of-frame TCR alpha sequences shared between twins had an excess of sequences with low generation probability. Because the same donors could not be followed over many years, the conclusions relied on cross-sectional statistical analysis. Zero-insertion analyses could be partly confounded by invariant T cells such as MAIT and iNKT, although diverse VJ usage argued against such confounding for most clonotypes. Fewer insertions were carried by abundant cord blood beta clonotypes, a similar but weaker trend appeared in young adult naive repertoires, and no such trend appeared in memory repertoires. The excess sharing between twins in beta out-of-frame sequences was weaker because fewer shared sequences reduced the signal-to-noise ratio. In monozygotic twins, out-of-frame TCR alpha sharing was systematically underestimated by recombination models, although the models agreed with sharing between unrelated individuals.

This clonotype came up many times. Its recognized antigen is unknown. Base qualities are missing; no much larger clone stands one base away. CDR1 and CDR2 are read off the germline V gene (reference sequence) as LNHDA and SQIVND. V loses 6 bases at its end and J loses 0 bases; junction bases beyond the gene matches: 11. The CDR3 contains 17 residues, cysteine and phenylalanine counted. Only the CDR3 DNA is retained, 51 bases long and in frame from the first base. Only healthy Caucasian donors were included. Three pairs of female monozygotic twins, all aged 18 to 29 years, were included in the twin cohort. CD4+ and CD8+ T cell populations were isolated with positive isolation kits from Invitrogen. The library was prepared using 5' RACE. Sequencing instrument: Illumina HiSeq 2000. A universal primer binding site was added through template switching, and the final cDNA carried a unique molecular identifier so that TCR cDNA molecules could be counted accurately. Specific primers in the conserved constant-segment region were used to synthesize first-strand cDNA for the TCR alpha and beta chains. To control for contamination, every cDNA library was double barcoded, receiving both a SMART-Mk sample barcode and Illumina barcodes. Two successive PCR steps introduced TruSeq adapter sequences along with Illumina sample barcodes. The Illumina HiSeq platform was used with custom primers to sequence TCR alpha and beta cDNA libraries. Processing in the source paper ran as follows. Raw reads were processed with MiGEC to extract unique molecular identifiers, and MiXCR was used to determine CDR3 positions. For each individual, recombination models were inferred using an EM algorithm with the repgenHMM and IGoR tools. Shared clonotype analysis was performed with the tcR package in R, normalizing sharing by the product of cloneset sizes. Out-of-frame nonproductive sequences were analyzed to study raw recombination free of thymic and clonal selection effects. Through fastp at Q25 and MiXCR, TCRdb rebuilt clones from the public reads, retaining in-frame beta chains. Each entry merges the rows of one CDR3 protein and shows their most common DNA and genes. The V and J calls follow TCRdb's processing rather than the paper's. This sample is represented by about 530,000 distinct CDR3 sequences; 20% to 25% of them were singletons. The top ten clones comprise more than 0.4% of the sample.

Another study also made use of these data, one on yellow fever vaccine responses in identical twins. That second report states: The T cell response to vaccination in identical twins was reported by the authors to appear partly convergent and partly personalized. In the study, vaccine-responding T cell clones were precisely tracked in identical twins.

Sequencing input: CD4+ T cells sorted from blood. Here the chain combines TRBV19 and TRBJ2-3; 8 bases in the junction line up with TRBD2. This TCR was sampled from a woman between 18 and 29 years old in good health. The CDR3 amino acid sequence is: CASSPAGAVFSTDTQYF. The DNA sequence is given as TGTGCCAGTAGCCCAGCGGGGGCCGTTTTTAGCACAGATACGCAGTATTTT.